Each of the 7 T cell receptor beta chains below was sequenced from the same sample in a study of regulatory T cells in long-lasting Graves disease. The time point here: newly diagnosed GD, antithyroid drugs for less than 3 months. RNA extracted from PBMCs served as the sequencing template. Through Arm-PCR of CDR3 regions and iRepertoire HTBI primers, TCR beta libraries were built. TCRdb re-analysed the multiplex PCR reads in MiXCR, keeping a single row per CDR3 protein. Of some 330,000 distinct CDR3 sequences listed, approximately 12% are singletons. This sample also appeared in a second study, on T cells in Graves' hyperthyroidism and ophthalmopathy.

The sample here was peripheral blood mononuclear cells (PBMCs), taken at new diagnosis, from a patient treated with antithyroid drugs. These receptors were collected from a woman aged 18-29 years with Graves disease.

The sample holds many counts of this clonotype. The CDR3 region has the DNA TGTGCCAGCAGCCATCTAGCGGGAGATTTTTACGAGCAGTACTTC. Its protein product is CASSHLAGDFYEQYF. The chain combines TRBV3-1 with TRBJ2-7; TRBD2 matches at 10 bases. The ends lost 3 bases at V and 4 bases at J; junction bases unmatched: 6. Per the germline V gene, CDR1 is LGHDT and CDR2 is YNNKEL (reference sequence). This CDR3 is 15 amino acids long.

The chain joins TRBV7-9 to TRBJ2-7; D may correspond to TRBD1 or TRBD2 (5 bases each). Deletions cut 8 bases from V and 0 bases from J, with 8 bases between. CDR1 and CDR2 from the germline V gene are SEHNR and FQNEAQ (reference sequence). The CDR3 runs 12 residues. CDR3 DNA: TGTGCCAGCGGGACCTACTCCTACGAGCAGTACTTC. This codes for CASGTYSYEQYF.

The chain has TRBV6-2 or TRBV6-3 and TRBJ1-2; D is perhaps TRBD1 (5 bases). The V end lost 6 bases, the J end lost 0 bases, and 20 bases lay between the germline ends. Germline-derived CDR1 and CDR2 are MNHEY and SVGEGT. This CDR3 spans 17 amino acids. The CDR3 reads CASSHSPGTQANYGYTF. CDR3 bases: TGTGCCAGCAGCCACTCGCCTGGGACGCAGGCTAACTATGGCTACACCTTC.

This clonotype was counted at least ten times. The chain recombines TRBV12-3 or TRBV12-4 with TRBJ2-4; D is perhaps TRBD1 (6 bases). This CDR3 has 15 residues. The ends were cut back, 5 bases at V and 0 bases at J, with 11 bases in the middle. CDR3 sequence (DNA): TGTGCCAGCAGTGGGGGCGAACTAGCCAAAAACATTCAGTACTTC. Translation: CASSGGELAKNIQYF.

This clonotype has a handful of counts. The chain has TRBV5-1 and TRBJ2-4; D gene ambiguous. CDR1 SGHRS and CDR2 YFSETQ come from the germline V gene. Trimming took off 5 bases at V and 0 bases at J, with 9 bases between the two ends. The CDR3 runs to 14 residues. The CDR3 bases are TGCGCCAGCAGTTCCGATATAGCCAAAAACATTCAGTACTTC. It yields the protein CASSSDIAKNIQYF.

This chain uses TRBV27 with TRBJ2-7; 10 bases map to TRBD2. The CDR3 covers 13 residues. Per germline, CDR1 MNHEY and CDR2 SMNVEV (reference sequence). J gave up 5 bases and V 6 bases, and 4 bases lay outside the gene matches. CDR3 nucleotides: TGTGCCAGCAGAAAAGCGGGGGGGCACGAGCAGTACGTC. This gives the protein CASRKAGGHEQYV.

This chain connects TRBV7-9 to TRBJ2-2, with TRBD2 as a possible D gene (5 bases). The germline gives CDR1 SEHNR, CDR2 FQNEAQ (reference sequence). The CDR3 runs 18 residues. The V end was cut by 7 bases, the J end by 5 bases, with 26 bases between. In nucleotides, the CDR3 is TGTGCCAGCACCCTTCCATTCGGGGAACCGCCGGGGACCGGGGAGCTGTTTTTT. Its protein is CASTLPFGEPPGTGELFF.